This entry is about one T cell receptor (beta chain). This record comes from a study of beta chain features in type 1 diabetes. The investigators reverse transcribed all of the isolated RNA, so they sequenced expressed TCRB transcripts. Assay: immunoSEQ multiplex PCR; the TCRdb copy retains only in-frame clones and omits some. This sample yields approximately 110,000 clones, of which approximately 37% are seen a single time; roughly 0.059% belongs to the top ten. The germline V gene encodes CDR1 MNHNS and CDR2 SASEGT. With 5 bases removed from V and 4 bases from J, the gap between germline ends came to 6 bases. The CDR3 runs 11 residues.

This TCR came from a woman between 18 and 30 years old in good health. The genes are TRBV6-1 and TRBJ2-7, with D possibly being TRBD2 (5 bases). Specimen: stem cell memory CD4+ T cells from blood. This CDR3 is CASSTSYEQYF. The CDR3 region has the DNA TGTGCCAGCAGTACTAGTTACGAGCAGTACTTC.